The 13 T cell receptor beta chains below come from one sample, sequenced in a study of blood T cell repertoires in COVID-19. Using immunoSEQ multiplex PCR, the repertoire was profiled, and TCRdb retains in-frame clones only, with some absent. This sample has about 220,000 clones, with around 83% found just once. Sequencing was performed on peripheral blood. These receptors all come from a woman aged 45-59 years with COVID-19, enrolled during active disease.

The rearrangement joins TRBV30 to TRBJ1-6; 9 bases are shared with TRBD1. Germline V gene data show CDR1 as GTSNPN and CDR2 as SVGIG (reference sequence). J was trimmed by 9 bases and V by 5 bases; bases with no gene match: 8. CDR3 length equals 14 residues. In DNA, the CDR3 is TGTGCCTGGTCTATCCGGACAGGGGTTTCACCCCTCCACTTT. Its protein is CAWSIRTGVSPLHF. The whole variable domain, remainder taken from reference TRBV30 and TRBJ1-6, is SQTIHQWPATLVQPVGSPLSLECTVEGTSNPNLYWYRQAAGRGLQLLFYSVGIGQISSEVPQNLSASRPQDRQFILSSKKLLLSDSGFYLCAWSIRTGVSPLHFGNGTRLTVT.

CDR3 DNA: TGTGCCAGTAGTCTTGACATTGGGACTGAAGCTTTCTTT. Encoded protein: CASSLDIGTEAFF. This chain uses TRBV19 with TRBJ1-1, with D hard to call. The V and J ends lost 5 bases and 5 bases respectively, with 12 bases between them. The CDR3 is made up of 13 amino acids. The germline V gene encodes CDR1 LNHDA and CDR2 SQIVND (reference sequence).

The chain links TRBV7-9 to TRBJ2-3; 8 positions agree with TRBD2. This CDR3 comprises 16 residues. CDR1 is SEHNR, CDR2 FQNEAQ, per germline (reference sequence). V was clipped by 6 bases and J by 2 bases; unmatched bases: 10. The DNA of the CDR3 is TGTGCCAGCAGTCCCGGGGTGACTAGCGCCACAGATACGCAGTATTTT. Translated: CASSPGVTSATDTQYF.

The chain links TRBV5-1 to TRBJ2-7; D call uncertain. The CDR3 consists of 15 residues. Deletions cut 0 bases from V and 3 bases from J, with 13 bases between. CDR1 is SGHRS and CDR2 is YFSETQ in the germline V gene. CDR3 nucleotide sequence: TGCGCCAGCAGCTTGGACGTTACAGTTCACTACGAGCAGTACTTC. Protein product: CASSLDVTVHYEQYF.

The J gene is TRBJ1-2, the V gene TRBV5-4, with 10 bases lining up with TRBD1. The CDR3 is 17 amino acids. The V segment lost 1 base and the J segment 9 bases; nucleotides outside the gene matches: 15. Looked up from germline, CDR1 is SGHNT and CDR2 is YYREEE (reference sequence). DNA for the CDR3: TGTGCCAGCAGCTTGCCCCAGACAGGGGGCGCGGGGATACGCTACACCTTC. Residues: CASSLPQTGGAGIRYTF.

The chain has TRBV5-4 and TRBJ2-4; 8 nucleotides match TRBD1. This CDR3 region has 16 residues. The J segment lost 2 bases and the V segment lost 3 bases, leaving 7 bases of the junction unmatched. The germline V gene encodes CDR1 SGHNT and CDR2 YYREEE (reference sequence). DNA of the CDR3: TGTGCCAGCAGCTACGACAGGGGTCTGTCCAAAAACATTCAGTACTTC. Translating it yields CASSYDRGLSKNIQYF.

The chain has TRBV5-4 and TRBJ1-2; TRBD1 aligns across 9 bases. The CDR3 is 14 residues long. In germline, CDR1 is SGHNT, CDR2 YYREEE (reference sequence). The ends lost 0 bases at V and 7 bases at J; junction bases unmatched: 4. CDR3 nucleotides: TGTGCCAGCAGCTTGGACAGGGGGCTAGGTGGCTACACCTTC. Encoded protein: CASSLDRGLGGYTF.

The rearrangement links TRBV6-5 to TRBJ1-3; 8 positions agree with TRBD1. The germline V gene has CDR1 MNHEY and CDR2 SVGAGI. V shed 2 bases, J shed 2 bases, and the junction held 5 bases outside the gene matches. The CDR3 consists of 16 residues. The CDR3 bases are TGTGCCAGCAGTTACCAAACACAGGGGGCTGGAAACACCATATATTTT. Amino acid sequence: CASSYQTQGAGNTIYF.

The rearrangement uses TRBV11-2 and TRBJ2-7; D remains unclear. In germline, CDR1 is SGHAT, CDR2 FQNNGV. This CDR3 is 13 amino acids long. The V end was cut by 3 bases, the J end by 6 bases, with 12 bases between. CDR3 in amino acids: CASSLTGLREQYF. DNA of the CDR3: TGTGCCAGCAGCTTGACTGGTCTCCGCGAGCAGTACTTC.

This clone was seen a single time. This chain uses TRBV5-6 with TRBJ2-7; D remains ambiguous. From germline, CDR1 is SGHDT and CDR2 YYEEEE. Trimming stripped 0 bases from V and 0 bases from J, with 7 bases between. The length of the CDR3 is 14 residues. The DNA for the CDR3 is TGTGCCAGCAGCTTGGACAGCAGCTCCTACGAGCAGTACTTC. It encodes CASSLDSSSYEQYF.

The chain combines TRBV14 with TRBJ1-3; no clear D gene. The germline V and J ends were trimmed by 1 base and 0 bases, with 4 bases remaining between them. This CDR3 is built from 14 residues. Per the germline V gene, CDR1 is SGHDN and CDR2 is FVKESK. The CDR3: CASSQVSSGNTIYF. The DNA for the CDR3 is TGTGCCAGCAGCCAAGTGAGCTCTGGAAACACCATATATTTT.

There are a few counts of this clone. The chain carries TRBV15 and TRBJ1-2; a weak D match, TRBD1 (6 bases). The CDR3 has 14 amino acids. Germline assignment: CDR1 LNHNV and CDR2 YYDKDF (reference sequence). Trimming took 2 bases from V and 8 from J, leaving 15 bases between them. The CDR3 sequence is CATSRTNRAEGYTF. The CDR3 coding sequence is TGTGCCACCAGCAGAACTAACAGGGCGGAAGGCTACACCTTC.

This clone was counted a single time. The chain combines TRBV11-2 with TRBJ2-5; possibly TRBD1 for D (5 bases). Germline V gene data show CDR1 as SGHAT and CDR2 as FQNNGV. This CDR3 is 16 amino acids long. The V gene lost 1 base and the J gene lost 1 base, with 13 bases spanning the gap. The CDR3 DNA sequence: TGTGCCAGCAGCTTAGCGGATCAGGGTGGCCAAGAGACCCAGTACTTC. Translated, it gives CASSLADQGGQETQYF.